A selection of T cell receptor beta chains follows, all from one sample in a study of T cell responses to AZD1222 COVID-19 vaccine. Data came from immunoSEQ multiplex PCR; TCRdb stores just in-frame clones and leaves some out. The data contain 73,000 or so clones, around 82% of them singletons. Sequencing used peripheral blood, obtained 28 days after the second AZD1222 dose. These receptors were collected from an adult who received the AZD1222 COVID-19 vaccine. Each CDR3 is given with its conserved first and last residue. The order of the fields is D gene, J gene, clone size, V gene, CDR3 DNA, CDR3 protein. D genes are given only for firm matches. Size values are once, few and many counts, or a class for expanded clones, and some rows have none.

d_gene: TRBD2; j_gene: TRBJ2-3; abundance: NA; v_gene: TRBV6-1; CDR3nt: TGTGCCAGCAGTCCACTAGCGGGAGTCTCAGATACGCAGTATTTT; CDR3aa: CASSPLAGVSDTQYF
d_gene: NA; j_gene: TRBJ2-7; abundance: NA; v_gene: TRBV3-1/TRBV3-2; CDR3nt: TGTGCCAGCAGCTGGCTTGGGGGTGCAGTCAACGAGCAGTACTTC; CDR3aa: CASSWLGGAVNEQYF
d_gene: TRBD2; j_gene: TRBJ2-5; abundance: NA; v_gene: TRBV6-1; CDR3nt: TGTGCCAGCAGTGGTGTAGCGGGGAATGTTCGAGGAGGGGAGACCCAGTACTTC; CDR3aa: CASSGVAGNVRGGETQYF
d_gene: NA; j_gene: TRBJ1-5; abundance: few; v_gene: TRBV6-2/TRBV6-3; CDR3nt: TGTGCCAGCAGTTACCAGGCGGGGCTTAATCAGCCCCAGCATTTT; CDR3aa: CASSYQAGLNQPQHF
d_gene: NA; j_gene: TRBJ2-3; abundance: NA; v_gene: TRBV29-1; CDR3nt: TGCAGCGTTGTTAGTACTAGCTTGTCAGATACGCAGTATTTT; CDR3aa: CSVVSTSLSDTQYF
d_gene: TRBD2; j_gene: TRBJ2-1; abundance: NA; v_gene: TRBV5-8; CDR3nt: TGTGCCAGCAGCTGGGTTCGCGGGGGAGCGGGAATGTACAATGAGCAGTTCTTC; CDR3aa: CASSWVRGGAGMYNEQFF
d_gene: NA; j_gene: TRBJ2-7; abundance: NA; v_gene: TRBV10-2; CDR3nt: TGCGCCAGCAGTTCCGGACAGCTCCAATTGGGGCAGTACTTC; CDR3aa: CASSSGQLQLGQYF
d_gene: NA; j_gene: TRBJ1-1; abundance: NA; v_gene: TRBV11-2; CDR3nt: TGTGCCAGCAGCTTAGATCAGGGGCCGAACACTGAAGCTTTCTTT; CDR3aa: CASSLDQGPNTEAFF
d_gene: TRBD1; j_gene: TRBJ1-1; abundance: NA; v_gene: TRBV6-5; CDR3nt: TGTGCCAGCAGTCTATATCCGGGACAGACTGAAGCTTTCTTT; CDR3aa: CASSLYPGQTEAFF
d_gene: NA; j_gene: TRBJ2-2; abundance: NA; v_gene: TRBV4-2; CDR3nt: TGTGCCAGCAGCCAAGTTACGAACACCGGGGAGCTGTTTTTT; CDR3aa: CASSQVTNTGELFF
d_gene: TRBD2; j_gene: TRBJ2-7; abundance: NA; v_gene: TRBV3-1/TRBV3-2; CDR3nt: TGTGCCAGCAGCCAAGAAGCCCTCGGGGGGGTAAGGGACGAGCAGTACTTC; CDR3aa: CASSQEALGGVRDEQYF
d_gene: NA; j_gene: TRBJ1-1; abundance: NA; v_gene: TRBV5-6; CDR3nt: TGTGCCAGCAGCACTAGCACCCTCTGGAACACTGAAGCTTTCTTT; CDR3aa: CASSTSTLWNTEAFF
d_gene: TRBD1; j_gene: TRBJ2-3; abundance: few; v_gene: TRBV29-1; CDR3nt: TGCAGCGTTAGCGGGTCCGGGACAGGGCCAGATACGCAGTATTTT; CDR3aa: CSVSGSGTGPDTQYF
d_gene: NA; j_gene: TRBJ1-5; abundance: NA; v_gene: TRBV28; CDR3nt: TGTGCCAGCAGTTTAATCAGAATTAGCAATCAGCCCCAGCATTTT; CDR3aa: CASSLIRISNQPQHF
d_gene: TRBD1; j_gene: TRBJ2-1; abundance: once; v_gene: TRBV7-2; CDR3nt: TGTGCCAGCAGCTCCTCCGGCAGGGGGCTGAGAAATGAGCAGTTCTTC; CDR3aa: CASSSSGRGLRNEQFF
d_gene: NA; j_gene: TRBJ2-7; abundance: NA; v_gene: TRBV7-9; CDR3nt: TGTGCCAGCAGCCCGGGATTCTCCTACGAGCAGTACTTC; CDR3aa: CASSPGFSYEQYF
d_gene: NA; j_gene: TRBJ2-2; abundance: few; v_gene: TRBV20-1; CDR3nt: TGCAGTGCTAGAGATGTCAGGGAGCTGTTTTTT; CDR3aa: CSARDVRELFF
d_gene: NA; j_gene: TRBJ2-3; abundance: NA; v_gene: TRBV30; CDR3nt: TGTGCCTGGAGTCCAGGGAGGACAGATACGCAGTATTTT; CDR3aa: CAWSPGRTDTQYF
d_gene: TRBD2; j_gene: TRBJ2-5; abundance: NA; v_gene: TRBV24-1; CDR3nt: TGTGCCACCAATACCGGGGGGACAGAGACCCAGTACTTC; CDR3aa: CATNTGGTETQYF
d_gene: TRBD2; j_gene: TRBJ2-7; abundance: NA; v_gene: TRBV7-9; CDR3nt: TGTGCCAGCAGCTCGACTAGCGCCTCCTACGAGCAGTACTTC; CDR3aa: CASSSTSASYEQYF
d_gene: NA; j_gene: TRBJ2-7; abundance: NA; v_gene: TRBV6-2/TRBV6-3; CDR3nt: TGTGCCAGCAGTAGGTGGAGGACATCTGACTACGAGCAGTACTTC; CDR3aa: CASSRWRTSDYEQYF
d_gene: NA; j_gene: TRBJ2-3; abundance: NA; v_gene: TRBV24-1; CDR3nt: TGTGCCACCAGTGATAAAACTCGCACAGATACGCAGTATTTT; CDR3aa: CATSDKTRTDTQYF
d_gene: NA; j_gene: TRBJ2-2; abundance: NA; v_gene: TRBV5-1; CDR3nt: TGCGCCAGCAGCTTGGACGCCTTACGACGAAAGATTGGCACCGGGGAGCTGTTTTTT; CDR3aa: CASSLDALRRKIGTGELFF
d_gene: NA; j_gene: TRBJ1-4; abundance: NA; v_gene: TRBV4-2; CDR3nt: TGTGCCAGCAGCCTTAGTGGTGGAAGGGAAGAAAAACTGTTTTTT; CDR3aa: CASSLSGGREEKLFF
d_gene: NA; j_gene: TRBJ2-1; abundance: once; v_gene: TRBV6-5; CDR3nt: TGTGCCAGCAACCTCTACGGTGAGCAGTTCTTC; CDR3aa: CASNLYGEQFF
d_gene: TRBD1; j_gene: TRBJ1-5; abundance: NA; v_gene: TRBV28; CDR3nt: TGTGCCTCCCGACAGGGAGGCAATCAGCCCCAGCATTTT; CDR3aa: CASRQGGNQPQHF
d_gene: NA; j_gene: TRBJ1-1; abundance: once; v_gene: TRBV4-1; CDR3nt: TGCGCCAGCAGCCAAGAGACCTCGAACACTGAAGCTTTCTTT; CDR3aa: CASSQETSNTEAFF
d_gene: NA; j_gene: TRBJ2-7; abundance: NA; v_gene: TRBV28; CDR3nt: TGTGCCATAACCACGGGGGAGGAGCACTACGAGCAGTACTTC; CDR3aa: CAITTGEEHYEQYF
d_gene: TRBD1; j_gene: TRBJ2-3; abundance: once; v_gene: TRBV4-1; CDR3nt: TGCGCCAGCAGCCAGAGCGAAACAGGGGGCAGCACAGATACGCAGTATTTT; CDR3aa: CASSQSETGGSTDTQYF
d_gene: NA; j_gene: TRBJ1-5; abundance: NA; v_gene: TRBV19; CDR3nt: TGTGCCAGTAGTATTCGACAGAGCAATCAGCCCCAGCATTTT; CDR3aa: CASSIRQSNQPQHF
d_gene: TRBD1; j_gene: TRBJ2-6; abundance: NA; v_gene: TRBV7-3; CDR3nt: TGTGCCAGCAGCCCAAGAGGACAGGGAAGTGGGGCCAACGTCCTGACTTTC; CDR3aa: CASSPRGQGSGANVLTF
d_gene: NA; j_gene: TRBJ2-5; abundance: NA; v_gene: TRBV29-1; CDR3nt: TGCAGCGTTGACAAAAACCAAGAGACCCAGTACTTC; CDR3aa: CSVDKNQETQYF
d_gene: TRBD1; j_gene: TRBJ2-1; abundance: NA; v_gene: TRBV7-2; CDR3nt: TGTGCCAGCAGCCCACGACAGGGGCTGGGCCATGAGCAGTTCTTC; CDR3aa: CASSPRQGLGHEQFF
d_gene: TRBD2; j_gene: TRBJ2-7; abundance: NA; v_gene: TRBV28; CDR3nt: TGTGCCAGCAGTTTACGTGGGAGGGCTGGGGAGCAGTACTTC; CDR3aa: CASSLRGRAGEQYF
d_gene: NA; j_gene: TRBJ2-2; abundance: NA; v_gene: TRBV6-5; CDR3nt: TGTGCCAGCATAGGGGTTTACACCGGGGAGCTGTTTTTT; CDR3aa: CASIGVYTGELFF
d_gene: TRBD2; j_gene: TRBJ2-1; abundance: once; v_gene: TRBV18; CDR3nt: TGTGCCAGCGCTCTAGCGGGGGACCAGAGCTCCTACAATGAGCAGTTCTTC; CDR3aa: CASALAGDQSSYNEQFF
d_gene: TRBD2; j_gene: TRBJ2-1; abundance: NA; v_gene: TRBV7-3; CDR3nt: TGTGCCAGCAGCTTAAGGACTAGCGGCCACAATGAGCAGTTCTTC; CDR3aa: CASSLRTSGHNEQFF
d_gene: NA; j_gene: TRBJ2-4; abundance: once; v_gene: TRBV21-1; CDR3nt: TGTGCCAGCAGCAAGGTTAGGGGCATACAAGCCATTCAGTACTTC; CDR3aa: CASSKVRGIQAIQYF
d_gene: NA; j_gene: TRBJ2-1; abundance: NA; v_gene: TRBV5-5; CDR3nt: TGTGCCAGCAGGGACGGACTCGCCCTGTACAATGAGCAGTTCTTC; CDR3aa: CASRDGLALYNEQFF
d_gene: TRBD1; j_gene: TRBJ2-1; abundance: NA; v_gene: TRBV7-9; CDR3nt: TGTGCCAGCAGCCCCCGGGACAGGGTTTTCAATGAGCAGTTCTTC; CDR3aa: CASSPRDRVFNEQFF
d_gene: TRBD2; j_gene: TRBJ2-7; abundance: NA; v_gene: TRBV29-1; CDR3nt: TGCAGCGTTGAATACGGCCTAGCGGGTGTCTTTCACGAGCAGTACTTC; CDR3aa: CSVEYGLAGVFHEQYF
d_gene: NA; j_gene: TRBJ2-7; abundance: few; v_gene: TRBV10-2; CDR3nt: TGCGCCAGCAGTGAGTCGCTCGGGACCGAGAGGCTCTACGAGCAGTACTTC; CDR3aa: CASSESLGTERLYEQYF
d_gene: NA; j_gene: TRBJ1-1; abundance: NA; v_gene: TRBV7-8; CDR3nt: TGTGCCAGCAGCTTACAGGGGAACACTGAAGCTTTCTTT; CDR3aa: CASSLQGNTEAFF
d_gene: NA; j_gene: TRBJ2-3; abundance: few; v_gene: TRBV9; CDR3nt: TGTGCCAGCAGCGAGGAGGAGGTCAGGGGGAGGGATACGCAGTATTTT; CDR3aa: CASSEEEVRGRDTQYF